The clone carrying this TCR beta chain appeared a few times. Its target is unknown. TCRdb's copy holds only in-frame clones and misses some; the assay was immunoSEQ multiplex PCR. This sample has 80,000 to 130,000 clones, with 85% to 90% found just once. This sample was included in a study of T cell responses to AZD1222 COVID-19 vaccine. Study overall: Second-dose schedules of about 4 or about 12 weeks were combined. Whole-study findings and limits: The study found Spike-specific TCR breadth and depth rose after two AZD1222 doses. The study reported that nearly half of spike-specific TCRs target unmutated variant regions.

The input for sequencing was peripheral blood, taken on day 0 of AZD1222 vaccination. The receptor was isolated from an adult in good health.

Written as DNA, the CDR3 is TGTGCCAGCAGCCAACGAGGACCAGGGACAGAAGCTTTCTTT. Protein sequence: CASSQRGPGTEAFF. V is TRBV3-1 (or the pseudogene TRBV3-2) and J is TRBJ1-1, with D possibly being TRBD1 (6 bases). V lost 2 bases to trimming and J lost 8 bases, with 15 bases between them. This CDR3 comprises 14 residues. Germline V gene lookup returns CDR1 LGHDT and CDR2 YNNKEL (reference sequence).